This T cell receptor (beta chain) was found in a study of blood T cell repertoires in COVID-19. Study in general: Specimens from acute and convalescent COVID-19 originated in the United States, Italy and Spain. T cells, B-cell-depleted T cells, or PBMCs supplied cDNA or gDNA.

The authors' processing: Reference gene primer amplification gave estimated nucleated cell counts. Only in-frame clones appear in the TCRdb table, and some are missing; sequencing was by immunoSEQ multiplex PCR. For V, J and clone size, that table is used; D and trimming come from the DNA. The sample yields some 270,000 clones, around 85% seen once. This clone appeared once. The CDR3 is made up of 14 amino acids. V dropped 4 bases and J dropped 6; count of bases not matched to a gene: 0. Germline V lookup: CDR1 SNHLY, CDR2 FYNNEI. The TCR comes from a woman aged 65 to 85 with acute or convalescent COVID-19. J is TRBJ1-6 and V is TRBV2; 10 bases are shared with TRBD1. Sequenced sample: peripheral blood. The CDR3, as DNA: TGTGCCAGCAGTGGGACAGGGGGTAATTCACCCCTCCACTTT. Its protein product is CASSGTGGNSPLHF.